Shown below are 30 T cell receptor beta chains from a single sample sequenced in a study of CD8 T cells in Susac syndrome. Reverse transcription of about 0.5 to 1 ug RNA used random hexamers. A single record per CDR3 protein comes from TCRdb applying MiXCR to the immunoSEQ multiplex PCR reads. Among hundreds of thousands of distinct CDR3 sequences listed, 85% to 95% were seen once. Sample: CD4+ T cells from PBMCs. The receptors originated from a human donor with Susac syndrome.

CDR3 sequence: CSARGDRPSPLHF. CDR3 in DNA: TGCAGTGCTAGAGGGGACAGGCCATCACCCCTCCACTTT. The V and J genes are TRBV20-1 and TRBJ1-6; 8 nucleotides agree with TRBD1. V was clipped by 1 base and J by 10 bases; unmatched bases: 3. Germline CDR1 DFQATT, CDR2 SNEGSKA (reference sequence). The CDR3 is 13 amino acids.

The chain couples TRBV6-5 to TRBJ1-5, with 7 bases that match TRBD1. The germline gives CDR1 MNHEY, CDR2 SVGAGI. This CDR3 is built from 14 residues. Trimming removed 5 bases from V and 2 bases from J; junction bases left unmatched: 3. The CDR3 here is CASSVGQRNQPQHF. In DNA form, the CDR3 reads TGTGCCAGCAGTGTGGGACAGCGCAATCAGCCCCAGCATTTT.

This rearrangement joins TRBV29-1 to TRBJ1-1; D is ambiguous. Germline V lookup: CDR1 SQVTM, CDR2 ANQGSEA. The CDR3 has 12 residues. Trimming left V 3 bases short and J 8 bases short, with 13 bases between. In DNA form, the CDR3 reads TGCAGCGTTGATAGGTACCGGACCGAAGCTTTCTTT. Translation gives CSVDRYRTEAFF.

The CDR3 nucleotides are TGTGCCGCCATAAACAGGGGGACTGGCGAGCAGTACTTC. It yields the protein CAAINRGTGEQYF. This chain uses TRBV7-2 with TRBJ2-7; 8 bases match TRBD1. Germline CDR1 is SGHTA and CDR2 is FQGNSA. The CDR3 runs 13 residues. V shed 11 bases, J shed 6 bases, and the junction held 12 bases outside the gene matches.

J is TRBJ2-2 and V is TRBV4-1; D uncertain. Per germline, CDR1 MGHRA and CDR2 YSYEKL. V lost 2 bases, J lost 4 bases, and 11 bases lay in between. The CDR3 spans 15 residues. The CDR3 region has the DNA TGCGCCAGCAGCCAAAAGGGCCGAAGCACCGGGGAGCTGTTTTTT. Amino acid sequence: CASSQKGRSTGELFF.

The V gene is TRBV10-3, the J gene TRBJ2-2; 9 bases align to TRBD1. After removal of 8 bases from V and 7 bases from J, the junction contained 8 bases not matched to a gene. This CDR3 spans 14 amino acids. Germline values: CDR1 ENHRY, CDR2 SYGVKD. The CDR3 bases are TGTGCCATCGAGGGACAGGGAAAGGTCGGGGAGCTGTTTTTT. Amino acid sequence: CAIEGQGKVGELFF.

The chain joins TRBV29-1 to TRBJ2-7; a weak D match, TRBD1 (5 bases). The CDR3 is 12 amino acids. Germline CDR1 and CDR2: SQVTM and ANQGSEA. Trimming removed 5 bases from V and 6 bases from J, with 14 bases in between. CDR3 bases: TGCAGCGTTAGGCAGGGATCGGGCGAGCAGTACTTC. The encoded protein is CSVRQGSGEQYF.

The CDR3 DNA reads as TGTGCCAGTAGTTCCAACGCCGATGGACAGCGCAACTATGGCTACACCTTC. This translates into CASSSNADGQRNYGYTF. The genes are TRBV19 and TRBJ1-2, with D possibly TRBD1 on 6 matching bases. The CDR3 consists of 17 residues. V was cut by 5 bases and J by 2 bases, with 21 bases left in between. CDR1 and CDR2 (germline): LNHDA, SQIVND (reference sequence).

This clonotype came up once. The chain joins TRBV9 to TRBJ2-5; perhaps TRBD2 as D (7 bases). V was cut by 4 bases and J by 5 bases, with 21 bases left in between. CDR3 length: 16 amino acids. Germline assignment: CDR1 SGDLS and CDR2 YYNGEE. CDR3 sequence: CASSRERGGGMETQYF. In DNA form, the CDR3 reads TGTGCCAGCAGCCGTGAGAGGGGGGGAGGTATGGAGACCCAGTACTTC.

The chain links TRBV24-1 to TRBJ2-7; TRBD1 is a possible D gene (6 bases). Trimming stripped 0 bases from V and 0 bases from J, with 11 bases between. The CDR3 loop spans 16 amino acids. Germline CDR1 and CDR2: KGHDR and SFDVKD. The CDR3 reads CATSDLDRWSSYEQYF. CDR3 sequence (DNA): TGTGCCACCAGTGATTTGGACAGGTGGAGCTCCTACGAGCAGTACTTC.

The V and J genes are TRBV30 and TRBJ1-2, with TRBD1 identical over 8 bases. The CDR3 contains 14 residues. The J segment lost 7 bases and the V segment lost 2 bases, leaving 9 bases of the junction unmatched. Germline V gene lookup returns CDR1 GTSNPN and CDR2 SVGIG (reference sequence). Here the CDR3 DNA reads TGTGCCTGGAGTACGACCAGGGGGCAGGGTGGCTACACCTTC. Its protein is CAWSTTRGQGGYTF.

This chain uses TRBV20-1 with TRBJ1-4, with no clear D. Germline CDR1 DFQATT, CDR2 SNEGSKA (reference sequence). Trimming removed 1 base from V and 10 bases from J, with 16 bases in between. The CDR3 has 14 amino acids. The CDR3: CSARGAERPGKLFF. The CDR3 DNA reads TGCAGTGCTAGAGGGGCGGAGCGACCCGGAAAACTGTTTTTT.

The rearrangement joins TRBV11-2 to TRBJ2-7, with 9 bases lining up with TRBD1. CDR1 and CDR2 from the germline V gene are SGHAT and FQNNGV. The CDR3 has 14 amino acids. The ends lost 6 bases at V and 7 bases at J; junction bases unmatched: 10. CDR3 sequence reads: CASSNHRGLVEQYF. Here the CDR3 DNA reads TGTGCCAGCAGTAACCACAGGGGGCTGGTGGAGCAGTACTTC.

CDR3 amino acids: CSARRRASRPYEQYF. The CDR3 nucleotides are TGCAGTGCACGACGGCGGGCGAGCAGGCCCTACGAGCAGTACTTC. J is TRBJ2-7 and V is TRBV20-1, with a possible D match to TRBD2 (5 bases). The V and J ends lost 6 bases and 2 bases respectively, with 20 bases between them. The germline gives CDR1 DFQATT, CDR2 SNEGSKA (reference sequence). The CDR3 consists of 15 residues.

The gene calls are TRBV20-1 and TRBJ2-1; 8 nucleotides align to TRBD2. The germline CDR1 and CDR2 sequences are DFQATT and SNEGSKA (reference sequence). The CDR3 has 13 residues. After removal of 3 bases from V and 9 bases from J, the junction contained 7 bases not matched to a gene. Here the CDR3 reads CSASGGGSGEQFF. CDR3 in DNA: TGCAGTGCTAGCGGGGGGGGGTCAGGTGAGCAGTTCTTC.

The gene calls are TRBV15 and TRBJ1-4, with D hard to call. The germline V and J ends were trimmed by 0 bases and 3 bases, with 5 bases remaining between them. Per germline, CDR1 LNHNV and CDR2 YYDKDF (reference sequence). This CDR3 comprises 14 residues. The CDR3 region has the DNA TGTGCCACCAGCAGAGATCTGGCTAATGAAAAACTGTTTTTT. Translated, it gives CATSRDLANEKLFF. The full variable domain, rest sourced from reference TRBV15 and TRBJ1-4, is DAMVIQNPRYQVTQFGKPVTLSCSQTLNHNVMYWYQQKSSQAPKLLFHYYDKDFNNEADTPDNFQSRRPNTSFCFLDIRSPGLGDTAMYLCATSRDLANEKLFFGSGTQLSVL.

The chain links TRBV18 to TRBJ2-2, with D unclear. The CDR3 covers 14 residues. V was pared by 1 base and J by 4 bases, with 7 bases between. Germline CDR1 KGHSH, CDR2 LQKENI. CDR3 region: CASSPQAVTGELFF. The CDR3 DNA is TGTGCCAGCTCACCACAGGCGGTCACCGGGGAGCTGTTTTTT.

The chain couples TRBV6-2 or TRBV6-3 to TRBJ1-6; 10 bases fit TRBD1. Germline V gene lookup returns CDR1 MNHEY and CDR2 SVGEGT. The V segment lost 0 bases and the J segment 10 bases; nucleotides outside the gene matches: 12. This CDR3 is built from 18 residues. DNA of the CDR3: TGTGCCAGCAGTTACTCCCGGGACAGGGGCCTCCGGGACTCACCCCTCCACTTT. It translates to CASSYSRDRGLRDSPLHF.

The chain joins TRBV29-1 to TRBJ2-7, with 8 bases aligning to TRBD2. Per germline, CDR1 SQVTM and CDR2 ANQGSEA. This CDR3 has 13 residues. Germline trimming cut 5 bases from V and 1 base from J; bases unmatched to any gene: 4. The CDR3 spells CSVRRGESYEQYF. The CDR3 nucleotides read TGCAGCGTTAGGCGGGGGGAATCCTACGAGCAGTACTTC.

This clonotype was picked up one time. The rearrangement joins TRBV11-2 to TRBJ2-7; D tentatively reads TRBD1 or TRBD2 (5 bases each). The V gene lost 3 bases and the J gene lost 5 bases, with 14 bases spanning the gap. The germline gives CDR1 SGHAT, CDR2 FQNNGV. The CDR3 sequence is 14 residues long. The CDR3 reads CASSFRGGGNEQYF. The CDR3 coding sequence is TGTGCCAGCAGCTTCCGTGGGGGTGGTAACGAGCAGTACTTC.

This clonotype was recorded once. The chain links TRBV11-2 to TRBJ1-5; D unclear. V dropped 0 bases and J dropped 5 bases, with 8 bases sitting between them. This CDR3 contains 14 residues. Germline CDR1 SGHAT, CDR2 FQNNGV. In DNA form, the CDR3 reads TGTGCCAGCAGCTTAGATAGGACGGATCAGCCCCAGCATTTT. It yields the protein CASSLDRTDQPQHF.

This sequence joins TRBV4-3 and TRBJ1-1, with D unresolved. There are 13 residues in the CDR3. Deletions cut 3 bases from V and 5 bases from J, with 10 bases between. Per the germline V gene, CDR1 is LGHNA and CDR2 is YSLEER. CDR3 sequence: CASSHVGQTEAFF. In nucleotides, the CDR3 is TGCGCCAGCAGCCACGTCGGGCAGACTGAAGCTTTCTTT.

The V and J genes are TRBV7-2 and TRBJ2-1, with 10 nucleotides matching TRBD1. The J segment lost 9 bases and the V segment lost 5 bases, leaving 7 bases of the junction unmatched. The CDR3 spans 14 residues. Germline V lookup: CDR1 SGHTA, CDR2 FQGNSA. The CDR3, as DNA: TGTGCCAGCAGCGCACGGACAGGGGGAGTTGAGCAGTTCTTC. Amino acid sequence: CASSARTGGVEQFF.

The J gene is TRBJ1-6, the V gene TRBV12-3 or TRBV12-4; 8 positions match TRBD1. The CDR3 extends over 16 amino acids. J lost 7 bases, V lost 6 bases, and 11 bases had no gene match. In DNA, the CDR3 is TGTGCCAGCAGGCGGACAGGGACCAGGGGAAATTCACCCCTCCACTTT. Protein product: CASRRTGTRGNSPLHF.

CDR3 amino acids: CASSVAGVRGAEAFF. In nucleotides, the CDR3 is TGTGCCAGCAGCGTAGCAGGAGTGAGGGGCGCTGAAGCTTTCTTT. The rearrangement links TRBV9 to TRBJ1-1; D is perhaps TRBD1 (5 bases). Between the trimmed V and J ends, which lost 0 bases and 6 bases, there was a span of 15 bases. CDR3 length equals 15 residues. The germline V gene encodes CDR1 SGDLS and CDR2 YYNGEE.

The chain links TRBV4-1 to TRBJ1-5; the D is unclear. The germline gives CDR1 MGHRA, CDR2 YSYEKL. Trimming pared 0 bases from V and 0 bases from J, leaving 9 bases between. This CDR3 is built from 16 residues. For the CDR3, the DNA is TGCGCCAGCAGCCAAGATCCAGGTAATAGCAATCAGCCCCAGCATTTT. It yields the protein CASSQDPGNSNQPQHF.

V is TRBV19 and J is TRBJ1-1; D gene ambiguous. The CDR3 totals 14 residues. V was trimmed by 2 bases and J by 4 bases, leaving 11 bases between them. The germline gives CDR1 LNHDA, CDR2 SQIVND (reference sequence). CDR3 sequence: CASSIRSTGTEAFF. DNA of the CDR3: TGTGCCAGTAGTATAAGGTCAACGGGCACTGAAGCTTTCTTT.

The chain employs TRBV12-3 or TRBV12-4 and TRBJ1-1; D gene unclear. V was shortened by 1 base and J by 3 bases, with 6 bases between the two germline ends. This CDR3 comprises 13 residues. The CDR3 loop is CASSLEADTEAFF. The CDR3 DNA reads as TGTGCCAGCAGTTTAGAGGCCGACACTGAAGCTTTCTTT.

V is TRBV15 and J is TRBJ1-5, with TRBD1 matching 7 bases. The CDR3 covers 15 residues. Per the germline V gene, CDR1 is LNHNV and CDR2 is YYDKDF (reference sequence). The V segment lost 0 bases and the J segment 5 bases; nucleotides outside the gene matches: 4. CDR3 sequence: CATSRDGQVDQPQHF. The DNA for the CDR3 is TGTGCCACCAGCAGAGATGGACAGGTGGATCAGCCCCAGCATTTT. The full variable domain, completed using reference TRBV15 and TRBJ1-5, is DAMVIQNPRYQVTQFGKPVTLSCSQTLNHNVMYWYQQKSSQAPKLLFHYYDKDFNNEADTPDNFQSRRPNTSFCFLDIRSPGLGDTAMYLCATSRDGQVDQPQHFGDGTRLSIL.

The genes are TRBV9 and TRBJ2-3; unclear D gene. This CDR3 contains 14 residues. Germline CDR1 SGDLS, CDR2 YYNGEE. The germline V and J ends were trimmed by 0 bases and 7 bases, with 12 bases remaining between them. The CDR3 DNA sequence: TGTGCCAGCAGCGTAGGGTTAGGCGACTATACGCAGTATTTT. It translates to CASSVGLGDYTQYF.